Each of the 8 T cell receptor beta chains below was sequenced from the same sample in a study of blood T cell repertoires in COVID-19 (TCRdb year 2020). Library prep was done by the immunoSEQ multiplex PCR assay. TCRdb's version of the immuneACCESS table is confined to in-frame rearrangements and falls short of the full clone set. An unresolved V gene accounts for under half of the shortfall where checked; the remainder is of unknown origin. For this sample the table gives a few hundred thousand clones, of which roughly 84% were detected only once. Approximately 1.5% of the sample rests with the top ten. Specimen: PBMCs or T cells enriched from blood (not recorded which). Receptor source: a woman between 18 and 30 years old who had been exposed to COVID-19.

CDR3 DNA sequence: TGTGCCAGCAGCTTTAAACAGGGATCCACCGGGGAGCTGTTTTTT. Its protein product is CASSFKQGSTGELFF. J is TRBJ2-2 and V is TRBV7-9, with D tentatively TRBD1 (6 bases). This CDR3 region has 15 residues. Germline V lookup: CDR1 SEHNR, CDR2 FQNEAQ (reference sequence). The V and J ends lost 3 bases and 4 bases respectively, with 12 bases between them.

The chain carries TRBV7-9 and TRBJ2-5; 7 bases match TRBD1. Germline CDR1 reads SEHNR; CDR2 reads FQNEAQ (reference sequence). V shed 6 bases and J 4 bases; nucleotides not matched to a gene: 8. This CDR3 region has 14 residues. Here the CDR3 reads CASRPTGFAETQYF. In DNA form, the CDR3 reads TGTGCCAGCAGGCCGACAGGGTTCGCAGAGACCCAGTACTTC.

This chain connects TRBV9 to TRBJ2-7; 10 bases match TRBD2. The CDR3 is 15 amino acids. Germline CDR1 is SGDLS and CDR2 is YYNGEE. V gave up 4 bases and J gave up 2 bases; unmatched junction bases: 6. The CDR3 protein is CASSTGLAVAYEQYF. The CDR3 bases are TGTGCCAGCAGCACCGGACTAGCGGTAGCCTACGAGCAGTACTTC.

The chain has TRBV6-5 and TRBJ1-6; 11 positions match TRBD1. Unmatched junction bases numbered 5, after V lost 3 bases and J lost 10 bases. CDR1 and CDR2 from the germline V gene are MNHEY and SVGAGI. This CDR3 is 15 amino acids long. The CDR3 nucleotides are TGTGCCAGCAGTTATCGCGGGACAGGGGGGTCACCCCTCCACTTT. Translated: CASSYRGTGGSPLHF.

This rearrangement joins TRBV7-3 to TRBJ2-3; 10 nucleotides agree with TRBD2. Trimming took 7 bases from V and 4 from J; bases not matched to a gene: 5. The CDR3 totals 14 residues. Germline V CDR1 and CDR2: SGHTA, FQGTGA. The CDR3 loop reads CASNSGLAADTQYF. In DNA form, the CDR3 reads TGTGCCAGCAATTCCGGACTAGCGGCAGATACGCAGTATTTT.

The gene calls are TRBV5-8 and TRBJ2-1, with 14 bases that match TRBD2. This CDR3 has 17 residues. V gave up 3 bases and J gave up 4 bases; unmatched junction bases: 6. Germline-derived CDR1 and CDR2 are SGHTS and YDEGEE. The DNA of the CDR3 is TGTGCCAGCAGCTCGAACAGACTAGCGGGGGGGTACAATGAGCAGTTCTTC. It encodes CASSSNRLAGGYNEQFF.

This chain connects TRBV7-6 to TRBJ2-7; 7 nucleotides match TRBD1. V lost 5 bases and J lost 3; bases outside the gene matches: 10. From germline, CDR1 is SGHVS and CDR2 FNYEAQ. The CDR3 length is 15 residues. The CDR3 bases are TGTGCCAGCAGCCTAACCGGGACAGACCTCTACGAGCAGTACTTC. Translation: CASSLTGTDLYEQYF.

This clone was detected a few times. The chain links TRBV10-1 to TRBJ1-1, with D uncertain. CDR1 and CDR2 (germline): WNHNN, SYGVQD (reference sequence). The CDR3 consists of 15 residues. The V end lost 0 bases, the J end lost 5 bases, and 13 bases lay between the germline ends. CDR3 amino acids: CASSESVGAWTEAFF. CDR3 DNA sequence: TGCGCCAGCAGTGAGTCGGTTGGAGCTTGGACTGAAGCTTTCTTT.